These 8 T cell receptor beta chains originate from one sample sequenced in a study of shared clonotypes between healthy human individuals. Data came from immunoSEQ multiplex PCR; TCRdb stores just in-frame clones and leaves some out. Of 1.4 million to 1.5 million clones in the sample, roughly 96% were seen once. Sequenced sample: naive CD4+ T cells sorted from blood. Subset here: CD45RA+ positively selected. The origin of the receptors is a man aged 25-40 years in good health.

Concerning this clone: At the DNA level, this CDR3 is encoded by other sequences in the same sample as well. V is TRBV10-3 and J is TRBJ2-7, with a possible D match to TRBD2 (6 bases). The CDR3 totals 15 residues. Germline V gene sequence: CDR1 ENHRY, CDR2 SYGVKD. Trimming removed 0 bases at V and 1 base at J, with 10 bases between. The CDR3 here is CAISESGGTSYEQYF. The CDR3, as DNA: TGTGCCATCAGTGAGTCGGGGGGAACTTCCTACGAGCAGTACTTC.

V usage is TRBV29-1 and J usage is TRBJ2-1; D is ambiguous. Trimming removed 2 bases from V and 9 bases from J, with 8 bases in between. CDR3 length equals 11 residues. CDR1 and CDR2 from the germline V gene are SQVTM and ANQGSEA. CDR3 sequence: CSVEPPTEQFF. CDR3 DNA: TGCAGCGTTGAACCCCCAACTGAGCAGTTCTTC.

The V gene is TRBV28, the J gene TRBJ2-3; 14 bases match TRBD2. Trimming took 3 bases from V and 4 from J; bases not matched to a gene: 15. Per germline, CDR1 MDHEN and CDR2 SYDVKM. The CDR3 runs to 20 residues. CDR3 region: CASSFFPRGGTSGSSDTQYF. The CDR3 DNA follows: TGTGCCAGCAGTTTCTTCCCGAGAGGGGGGACTAGCGGGAGCTCAGATACGCAGTATTTT. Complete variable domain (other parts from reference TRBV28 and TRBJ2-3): DVKVTQSSRYLVKRTGEKVFLECVQDMDHENMFWYRQDPGLGLRLIYFSYDVKMKEKGDIPEGYSVSREKKERFSLILESASTNQTSMYLCASSFFPRGGTSGSSDTQYFGPGTRLTVL.

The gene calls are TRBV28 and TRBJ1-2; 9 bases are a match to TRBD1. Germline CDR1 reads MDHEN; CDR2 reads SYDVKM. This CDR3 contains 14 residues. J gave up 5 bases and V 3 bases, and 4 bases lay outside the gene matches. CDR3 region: CASSFQGQGYGYTF. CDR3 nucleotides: TGTGCCAGCAGTTTCCAGGGACAGGGATATGGCTACACCTTC.

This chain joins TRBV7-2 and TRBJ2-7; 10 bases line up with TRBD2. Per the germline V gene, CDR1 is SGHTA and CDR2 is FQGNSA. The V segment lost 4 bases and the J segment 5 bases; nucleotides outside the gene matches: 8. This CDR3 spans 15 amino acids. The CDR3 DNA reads TGTGCCAGCAGCTCCTTCTCTAGCGGGAGTAACGAGCAGTACTTC. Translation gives CASSSFSSGSNEQYF.

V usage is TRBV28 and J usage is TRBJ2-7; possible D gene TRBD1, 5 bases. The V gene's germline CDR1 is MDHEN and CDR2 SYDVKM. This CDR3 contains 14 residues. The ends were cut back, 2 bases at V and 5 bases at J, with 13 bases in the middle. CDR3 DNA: TGTGCCAGCAGTTTACTCCCAGGGATCAACGAGCAGTACTTC. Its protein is CASSLLPGINEQYF.

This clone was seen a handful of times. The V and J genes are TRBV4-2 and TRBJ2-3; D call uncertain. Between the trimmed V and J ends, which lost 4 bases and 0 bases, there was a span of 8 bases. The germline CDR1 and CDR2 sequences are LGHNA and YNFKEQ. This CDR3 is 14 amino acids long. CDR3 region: CASSPQASTDTQYF. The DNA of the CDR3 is TGTGCCAGCAGCCCCCAGGCTAGCACAGATACGCAGTATTTT.

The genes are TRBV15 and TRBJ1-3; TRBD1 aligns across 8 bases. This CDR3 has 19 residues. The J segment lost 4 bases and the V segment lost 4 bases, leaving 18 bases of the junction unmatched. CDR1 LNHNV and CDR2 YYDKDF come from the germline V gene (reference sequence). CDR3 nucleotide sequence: TGTGCCACCAGCACTAGACAGGGGCGATCCCCATTGACCGGAAACACCATATATTTT. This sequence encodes CATSTRQGRSPLTGNTIYF.